The TCR beta chain described here comes from a study of neurological immune-mediated disorders. Study-level points and caveats: Phylogenetic grouping placed 18 of 34 multiple sclerosis patients' repertoires in one related-CDR3 cluster, a possible signature.

This clonotype was observed at least ten times. What it binds is not known. The germline gives CDR1 DFQATT, CDR2 SNEGSKA (reference sequence). V was pared by 0 bases and J by 4 bases, with 3 bases of the junction left unmatched. The CDR3 runs to 15 residues. Synthesis of cDNA was accomplished via 5'RACE employing 10-nucleotide random UMIs. Over 170 million TCR-beta sequences from 15-18 subjects came from every sequencing run. TCRdb processed the 5' RACE reads anew with MiXCR; each CDR3 protein has one entry. The sample has 50,000 to 75,000 distinct CDR3 sequences; roughly 3.7% are singletons. The gene calls are TRBV20-1 and TRBJ2-3; 11 bases match TRBD2. The sequence came from a man aged 50-59 years with multiple sclerosis. The specimen was PBMCs. CDR3 region: CSARDLAGGPDTQYF. The CDR3 DNA sequence: TGCAGTGCTAGAGATCTAGCGGGGGGCCCAGATACGCAGTATTTT.